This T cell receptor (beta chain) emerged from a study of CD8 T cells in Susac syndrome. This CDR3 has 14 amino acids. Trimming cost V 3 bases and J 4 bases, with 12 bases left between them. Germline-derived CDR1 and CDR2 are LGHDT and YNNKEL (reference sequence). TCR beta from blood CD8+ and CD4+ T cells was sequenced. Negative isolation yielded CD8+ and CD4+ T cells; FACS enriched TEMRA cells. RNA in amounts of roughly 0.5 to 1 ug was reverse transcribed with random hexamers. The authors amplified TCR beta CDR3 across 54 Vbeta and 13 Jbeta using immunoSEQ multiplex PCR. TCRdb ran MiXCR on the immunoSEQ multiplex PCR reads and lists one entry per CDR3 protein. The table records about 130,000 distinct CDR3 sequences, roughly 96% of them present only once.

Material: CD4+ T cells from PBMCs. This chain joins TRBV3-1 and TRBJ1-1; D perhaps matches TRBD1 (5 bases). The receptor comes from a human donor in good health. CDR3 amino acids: CASSQGQGVTEAFF. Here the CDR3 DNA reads TGTGCCAGCAGCCAGGGGCAGGGCGTCACTGAAGCTTTCTTT.